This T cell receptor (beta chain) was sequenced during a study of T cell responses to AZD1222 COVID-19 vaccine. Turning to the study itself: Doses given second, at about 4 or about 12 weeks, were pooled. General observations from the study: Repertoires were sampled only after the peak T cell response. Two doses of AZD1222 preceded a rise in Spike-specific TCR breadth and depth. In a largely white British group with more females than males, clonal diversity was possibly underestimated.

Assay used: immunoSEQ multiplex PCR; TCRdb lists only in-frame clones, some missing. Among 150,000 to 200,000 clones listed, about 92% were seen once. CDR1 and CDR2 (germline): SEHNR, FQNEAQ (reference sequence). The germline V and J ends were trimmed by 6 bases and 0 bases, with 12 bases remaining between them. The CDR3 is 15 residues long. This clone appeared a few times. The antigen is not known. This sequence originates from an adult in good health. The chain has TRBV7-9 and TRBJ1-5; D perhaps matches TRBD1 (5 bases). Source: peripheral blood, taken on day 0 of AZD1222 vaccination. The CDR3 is CASSQGVDSNQPQHF. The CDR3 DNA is TGTGCCAGCAGTCAAGGGGTCGATAGCAATCAGCCCCAGCATTTT.